This T cell receptor (beta chain) comes out of a study of metastatic and nonmetastatic thyroid tumors (dated by TCRdb to the early 2020s). About the investigation overall: Repertoires from peripheral blood and from tumor or nodule tissue samples of malignant and benign thyroid patients were compared. Beyond this particular receptor, the publication reports: TCR beta diversity was reported as significantly higher in malignant tumors than in benign nodules, in both blood and tumor samples.

In its sample, this clone comes out as medium-sized (0.01 to 0.1%). Which antigen it targets is not known. No base qualities exist here, and no much larger clone lies one base off it. The CDR3 spans 13 residues, from the cysteine through the phenylalanine. The DNA shown is the 39-base CDR3, in frame from base 1. According to the germline V gene (reference sequence), CDR1 reads GTSNPN and CDR2 reads SVGIG. The V end loses 0 bases and the J end loses 6 bases, and a stretch of 11 bases separates them. No patient had received any treatment before thyroid surgery. Patient clinical samples collected from about 2011 to 2019 were retrospectively analysed using T-cell receptor beta sequencing. Preparation of the library involved PCR. Data came from an Illumina HiSeq 4000. High-throughput sequencing was used to profile the CDR3 region of the TCR beta-chain in every patient. The original methods were these. Drawing on CDR3 differences between clinicopathological groups, the researchers built a classifier meant to tell apart patients with distant-metastatic papillary thyroid cancer. Repertoire diversity was assessed with the Shannon index, and tumor-blood repertoire similarity with the Morisita-Horn index. Through fastp at Q25 and MiXCR, TCRdb rebuilt clones from the public reads, retaining in-frame beta chains. The V and J calls reflect TCRdb's pipeline rather than the authors' work. The sample has about 23,000 clones on record, approximately 30% of them singletons. The top ten constitute about 5.7% of the sample.

The rearranged segments are TRBV30 and TRBJ1-1, with TRBD1 perhaps the D gene, on 6 matching bases. The source material was tumor tissue. This receptor was identified in a female donor with papillary thyroid cancer or a benign thyroid nodule (not recorded which). Some clones in this sample may be carry-over from other donors' samples. The CDR3 reads as follows: CAWSVAGVPEAFF. The DNA sequence follows: TGTGCCTGGAGTGTCGCAGGGGTACCTGAAGCTTTCTTT.